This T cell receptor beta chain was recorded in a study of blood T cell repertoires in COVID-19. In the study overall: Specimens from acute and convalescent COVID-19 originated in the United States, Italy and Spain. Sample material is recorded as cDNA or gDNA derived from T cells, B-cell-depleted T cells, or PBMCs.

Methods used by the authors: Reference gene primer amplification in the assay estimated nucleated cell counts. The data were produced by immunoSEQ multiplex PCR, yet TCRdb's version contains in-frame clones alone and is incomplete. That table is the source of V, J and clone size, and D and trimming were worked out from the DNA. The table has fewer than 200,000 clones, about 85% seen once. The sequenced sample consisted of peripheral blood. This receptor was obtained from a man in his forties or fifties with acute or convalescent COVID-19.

The chain's CDR3 is CASSLGGRGTGELFF. The CDR3 region has the DNA TGTGCCAGCAGCCTAGGGGGGCGAGGCACCGGGGAGCTGTTTTTT. This chain joins TRBV7-2 and TRBJ2-2; D assignment may be TRBD1 or TRBD2 (6 bases each). Per the germline V gene, CDR1 is SGHTA and CDR2 is FQGNSA. V lost 5 bases to trimming and J lost 4 bases, with 14 bases between them. The CDR3 spans 15 residues.